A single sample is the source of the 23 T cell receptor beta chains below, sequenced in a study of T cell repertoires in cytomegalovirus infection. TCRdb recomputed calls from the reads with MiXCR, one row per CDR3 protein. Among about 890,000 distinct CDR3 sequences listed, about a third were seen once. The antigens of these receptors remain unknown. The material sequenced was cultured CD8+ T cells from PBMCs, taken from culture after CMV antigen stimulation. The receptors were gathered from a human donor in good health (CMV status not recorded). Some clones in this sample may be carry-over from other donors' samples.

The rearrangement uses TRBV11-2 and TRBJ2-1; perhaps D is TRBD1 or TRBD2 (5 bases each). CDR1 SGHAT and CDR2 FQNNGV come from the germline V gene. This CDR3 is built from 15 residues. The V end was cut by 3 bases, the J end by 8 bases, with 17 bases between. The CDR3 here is CASSFRGPRSDEQFF. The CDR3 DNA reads TGTGCCAGCAGCTTCCGGGGCCCGCGGAGCGATGAGCAGTTCTTC.

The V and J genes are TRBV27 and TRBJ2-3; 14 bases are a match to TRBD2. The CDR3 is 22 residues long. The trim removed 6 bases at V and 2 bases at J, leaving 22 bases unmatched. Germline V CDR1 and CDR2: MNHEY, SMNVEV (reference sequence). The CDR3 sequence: CASSSTLRLGTSGGSTTDTQYF. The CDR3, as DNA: TGTGCCAGCAGCTCGACCCTTAGGTTAGGGACTAGCGGGGGCTCGACCACAGATACGCAGTATTTT.

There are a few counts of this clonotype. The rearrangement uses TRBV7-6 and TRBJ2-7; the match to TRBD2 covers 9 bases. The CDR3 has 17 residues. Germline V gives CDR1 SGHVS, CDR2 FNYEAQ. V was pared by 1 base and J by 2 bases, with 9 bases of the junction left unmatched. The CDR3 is CASSLEASGAITYEQYF. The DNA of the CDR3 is TGTGCCAGCAGCTTAGAGGCTAGCGGGGCTATTACCTACGAGCAGTACTTC.

The CDR3 here is CASSVGDRGVTDTQYF. DNA of the CDR3: TGTGCCAGCAGCGTAGGGGACAGGGGGGTTACAGATACGCAGTATTTT. The rearrangement joins TRBV9 to TRBJ2-3; TRBD1 matches 11 bases. Per germline, CDR1 SGDLS and CDR2 YYNGEE. After removal of 0 bases from V and 3 bases from J, the junction contained 3 bases not matched to a gene. The CDR3 is made up of 16 amino acids.

CDR3 bases: TGTGCCAGTAGTATAACGCAGATATTGGGCAATGAGCAGTTCTTC. Amino acids: CASSITQILGNEQFF. This chain links TRBV19 with TRBJ2-1; D gene ambiguous. Deletions cut 2 bases from V and 6 bases from J, with 14 bases between. Germline V gene lookup returns CDR1 LNHDA and CDR2 SQIVND (reference sequence). The CDR3 covers 15 residues.

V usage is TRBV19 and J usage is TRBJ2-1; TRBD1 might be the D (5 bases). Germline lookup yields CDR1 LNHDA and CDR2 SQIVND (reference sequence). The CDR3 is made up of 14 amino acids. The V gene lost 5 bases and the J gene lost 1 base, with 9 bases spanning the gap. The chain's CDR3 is CASSSRQSYNEQFF. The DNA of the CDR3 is TGTGCCAGTAGTTCCCGACAGTCCTACAATGAGCAGTTCTTC.

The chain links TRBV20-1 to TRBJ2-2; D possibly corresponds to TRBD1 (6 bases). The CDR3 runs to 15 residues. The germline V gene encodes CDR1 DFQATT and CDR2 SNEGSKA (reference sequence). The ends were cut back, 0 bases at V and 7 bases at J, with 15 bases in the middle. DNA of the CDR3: TGCAGTGCTAGAGATCTATACAGGGTAGGCGGGGAGCTGTTTTTT. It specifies CSARDLYRVGGELFF.

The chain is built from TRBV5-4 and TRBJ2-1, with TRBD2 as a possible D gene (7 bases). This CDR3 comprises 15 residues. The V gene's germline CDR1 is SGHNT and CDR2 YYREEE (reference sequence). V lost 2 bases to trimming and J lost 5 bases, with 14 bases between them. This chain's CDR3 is CASSFRGAPNNEQFF. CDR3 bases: TGTGCCAGCAGCTTCCGGGGGGCACCTAACAATGAGCAGTTCTTC.

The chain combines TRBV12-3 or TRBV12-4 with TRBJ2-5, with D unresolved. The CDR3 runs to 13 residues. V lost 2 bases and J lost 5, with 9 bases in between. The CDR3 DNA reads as TGTGCCAGCAGTTTACTTCAGACGGAGACCCAGTACTTC. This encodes CASSLLQTETQYF.

As DNA, the CDR3 is TGTGCCAGCAGTTACTCACAGGGGGGTGGCTACACCTTC. Protein sequence: CASSYSQGGGYTF. The rearrangement links TRBV6-6 to TRBJ1-2; 8 nucleotides agree with TRBD1. Germline lookup yields CDR1 MNHNY and CDR2 SVGAGI (reference sequence). The CDR3 is made up of 13 amino acids. V shed 0 bases and J 7 bases; nucleotides not matched to a gene: 1.

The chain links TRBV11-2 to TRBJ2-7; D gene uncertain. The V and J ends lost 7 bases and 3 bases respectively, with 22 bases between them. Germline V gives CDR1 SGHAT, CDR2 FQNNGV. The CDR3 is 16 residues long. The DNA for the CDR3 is TGTGCCAGCACTCCCCTTGATGGGAAGGCTTACTACGAGCAGTACTTC. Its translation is CASTPLDGKAYYEQYF.

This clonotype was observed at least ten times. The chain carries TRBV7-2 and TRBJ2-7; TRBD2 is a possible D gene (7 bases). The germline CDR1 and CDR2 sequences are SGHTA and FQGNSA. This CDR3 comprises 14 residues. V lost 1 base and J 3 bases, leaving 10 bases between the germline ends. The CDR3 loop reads CASSLGGGHYEQYV. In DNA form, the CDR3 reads TGTGCCAGCAGCTTAGGCGGGGGACACTACGAGCAGTACGTC.

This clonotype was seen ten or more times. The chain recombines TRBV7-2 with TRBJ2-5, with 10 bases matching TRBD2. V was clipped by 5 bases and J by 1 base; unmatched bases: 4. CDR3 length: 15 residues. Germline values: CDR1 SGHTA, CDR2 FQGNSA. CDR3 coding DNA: TGTGCCAGCAGCATTAGCGGGGGGCCCCAAGAGACCCAGTACTTC. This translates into CASSISGGPQETQYF.

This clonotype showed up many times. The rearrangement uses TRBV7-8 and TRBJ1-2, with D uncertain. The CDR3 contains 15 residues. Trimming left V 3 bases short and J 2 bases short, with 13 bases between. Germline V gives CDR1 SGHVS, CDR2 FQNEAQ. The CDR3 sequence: CASSLRADGNYGYTF. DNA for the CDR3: TGTGCCAGCAGCTTGAGGGCGGACGGGAACTATGGCTACACCTTC.

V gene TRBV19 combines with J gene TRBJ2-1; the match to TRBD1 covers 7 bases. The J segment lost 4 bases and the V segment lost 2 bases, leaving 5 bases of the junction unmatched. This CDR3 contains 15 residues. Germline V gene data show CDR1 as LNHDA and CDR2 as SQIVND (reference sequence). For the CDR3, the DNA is TGTGCCAGTAGTATAAGTAGGACAGGATACAATGAGCAGTTCTTC. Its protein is CASSISRTGYNEQFF.

CDR3 nucleotides: TGTGCCAGCATTTCCCCGTGGACAGCTGATGGCTACACCTTC. Translated, it gives CASISPWTADGYTF. The genes are TRBV6-6 and TRBJ1-2, with a possible D match to TRBD1 (6 bases). Germline V gene sequence: CDR1 MNHNY, CDR2 SVGAGI (reference sequence). The V end lost 7 bases, the J end lost 6 bases, and 18 bases lay between the germline ends. The CDR3 has 14 amino acids.

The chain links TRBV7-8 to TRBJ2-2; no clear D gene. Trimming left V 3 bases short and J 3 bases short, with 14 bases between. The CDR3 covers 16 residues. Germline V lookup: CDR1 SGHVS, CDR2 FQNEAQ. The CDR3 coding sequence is TGTGCCAGCAGCTTCGTCCGGCGACAAGACACCGGGGAGCTGTTTTTT. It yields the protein CASSFVRRQDTGELFF.

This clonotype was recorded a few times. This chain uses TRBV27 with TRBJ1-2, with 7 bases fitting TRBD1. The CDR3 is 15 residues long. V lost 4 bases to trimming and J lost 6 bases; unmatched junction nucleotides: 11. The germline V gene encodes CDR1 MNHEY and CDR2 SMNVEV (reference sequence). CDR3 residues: CASSSLTGSGNGYTF. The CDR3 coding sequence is TGTGCCAGCAGTTCACTGACAGGGTCAGGAAATGGCTACACCTTC.

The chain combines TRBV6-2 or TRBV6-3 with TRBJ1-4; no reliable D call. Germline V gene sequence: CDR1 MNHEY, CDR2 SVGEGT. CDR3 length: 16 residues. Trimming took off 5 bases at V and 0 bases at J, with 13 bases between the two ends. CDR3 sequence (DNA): TGTGCCAGCAGTGAGTACCGGGATCCAACTAATGAAAAACTGTTTTTT. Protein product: CASSEYRDPTNEKLFF.

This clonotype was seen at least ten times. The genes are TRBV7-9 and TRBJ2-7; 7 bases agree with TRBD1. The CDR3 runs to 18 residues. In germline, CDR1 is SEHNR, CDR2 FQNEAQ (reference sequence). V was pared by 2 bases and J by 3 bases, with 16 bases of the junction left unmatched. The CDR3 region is CASSLYPPPDRWSYEQYF. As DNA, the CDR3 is TGTGCCAGCAGCTTATACCCTCCCCCGGACAGGTGGAGCTACGAGCAGTACTTC.

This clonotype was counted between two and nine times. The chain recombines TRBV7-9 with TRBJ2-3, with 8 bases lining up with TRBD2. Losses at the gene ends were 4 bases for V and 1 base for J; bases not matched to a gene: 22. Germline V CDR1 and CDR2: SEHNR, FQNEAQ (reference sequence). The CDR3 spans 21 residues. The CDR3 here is CASSYDYPRVTSGGRTDTQYF. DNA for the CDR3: TGTGCCAGCAGCTACGATTACCCTCGTGTAACTAGCGGAGGCCGCACAGATACGCAGTATTTT.

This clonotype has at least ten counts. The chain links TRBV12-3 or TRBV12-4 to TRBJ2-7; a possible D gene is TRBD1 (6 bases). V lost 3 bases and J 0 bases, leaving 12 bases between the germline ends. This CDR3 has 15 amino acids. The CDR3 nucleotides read TGTGCCAGCAGTTTTAGTCAGGGGCCCTCCTACGAGCAGTACGTC. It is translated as CASSFSQGPSYEQYV.

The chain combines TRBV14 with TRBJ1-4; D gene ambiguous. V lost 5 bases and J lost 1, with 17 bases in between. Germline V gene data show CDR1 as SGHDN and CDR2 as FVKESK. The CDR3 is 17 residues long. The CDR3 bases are TGTGCCAGCAGCTCCTCTTGGCCCAGATTAACTAATGAAAAACTGTTTTTT. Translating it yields CASSSSWPRLTNEKLFF.